This entry features one T cell receptor (beta chain) sequence. The antigen is unknown. Germline V gene data show CDR1 as LNHNV and CDR2 as YYDKDF (reference sequence). This CDR3 has 14 residues. V dropped 0 bases and J dropped 7 bases, with 10 bases sitting between them. This entry comes from a study of T-cell memory formation after mild COVID-19. Background on the study: TCR clusters showed largely donor specificity.

TCRdb redid the calling of the 5' RACE reads with MiXCR, one entry per CDR3 protein. The data contain about 430,000 distinct CDR3 sequences, under 20% of them singletons. Findings of the study overall: A second wave expanding day 15 to 37 was CD4+-biased; contracting clones were balanced. Those CD4+ clones that contracted were mainly in CM and EM (CD8+ ones in EMRA).

The clonotype originates from a man aged 18 to 30 who had mild COVID-19 (a few samples of this study predate the infection). Cell type and time point are not known. The specimen was PBMCs or a T cell subset sorted from them (not recorded which). The chain employs TRBV15 and TRBJ1-5; maybe TRBD1 (6 bases). CDR3 nucleotides: TGTGCCACCAGCAGAGAGGGGGCGCGACAGCCCCAGCATTTT. Amino acids: CATSREGARQPQHF.